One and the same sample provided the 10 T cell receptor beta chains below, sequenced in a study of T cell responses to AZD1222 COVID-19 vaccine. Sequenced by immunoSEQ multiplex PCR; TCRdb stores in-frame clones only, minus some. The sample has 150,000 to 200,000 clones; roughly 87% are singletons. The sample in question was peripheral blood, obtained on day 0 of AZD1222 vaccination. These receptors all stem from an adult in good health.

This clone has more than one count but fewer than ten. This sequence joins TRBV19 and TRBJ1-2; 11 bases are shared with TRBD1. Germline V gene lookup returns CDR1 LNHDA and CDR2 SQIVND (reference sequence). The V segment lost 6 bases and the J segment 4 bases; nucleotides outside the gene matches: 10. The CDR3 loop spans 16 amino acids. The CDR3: CASRRGPGQGVYGYTF. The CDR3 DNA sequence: TGTGCCAGTAGGAGAGGACCGGGACAGGGGGTCTATGGCTACACCTTC.

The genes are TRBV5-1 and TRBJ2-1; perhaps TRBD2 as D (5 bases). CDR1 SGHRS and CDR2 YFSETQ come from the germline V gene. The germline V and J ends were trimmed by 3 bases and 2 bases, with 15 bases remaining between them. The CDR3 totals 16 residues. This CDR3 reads CASSSLGSGTYNEQFF. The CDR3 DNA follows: TGCGCCAGCAGCTCCCTCGGTTCGGGAACCTACAATGAGCAGTTCTTC.

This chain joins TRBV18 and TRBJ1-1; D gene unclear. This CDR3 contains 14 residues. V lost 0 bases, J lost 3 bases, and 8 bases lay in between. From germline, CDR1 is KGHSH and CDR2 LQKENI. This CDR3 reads CASSPPSQYTEAFF. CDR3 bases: TGTGCCAGCTCACCACCGTCACAGTACACTGAAGCTTTCTTT. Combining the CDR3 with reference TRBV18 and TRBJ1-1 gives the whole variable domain NAGVMQNPRHLVRRRGQEARLRCSPMKGHSHVYWYRQLPEEGLKFMVYLQKENIIDESGMPKERFSAEFPKEGPSILRIQQVVRGDSAAYFCASSPPSQYTEAFFGQGTRLTVV.

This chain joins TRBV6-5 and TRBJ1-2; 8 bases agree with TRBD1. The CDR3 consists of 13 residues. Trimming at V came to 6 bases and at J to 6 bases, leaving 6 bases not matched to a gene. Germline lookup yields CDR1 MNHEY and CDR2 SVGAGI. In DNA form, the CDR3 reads TGTGCCAGCAGCTCGGGACAGGTGGATGGCTACACCTTC. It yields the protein CASSSGQVDGYTF.

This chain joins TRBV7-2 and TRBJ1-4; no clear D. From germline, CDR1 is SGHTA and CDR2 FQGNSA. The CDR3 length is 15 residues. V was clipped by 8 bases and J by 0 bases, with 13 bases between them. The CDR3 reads CASARAGTTNEKLFF. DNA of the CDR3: TGTGCCAGCGCGCGGGCCGGTACAACTAATGAAAAACTGTTTTTT.

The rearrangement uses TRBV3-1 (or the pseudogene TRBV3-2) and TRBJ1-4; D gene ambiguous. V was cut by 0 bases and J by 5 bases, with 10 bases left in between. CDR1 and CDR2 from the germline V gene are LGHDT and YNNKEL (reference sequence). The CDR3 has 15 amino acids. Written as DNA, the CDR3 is TGTGCCAGCAGCCAAGACCCCCAAGGGAATGAAAAACTGTTTTTT. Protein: CASSQDPQGNEKLFF.

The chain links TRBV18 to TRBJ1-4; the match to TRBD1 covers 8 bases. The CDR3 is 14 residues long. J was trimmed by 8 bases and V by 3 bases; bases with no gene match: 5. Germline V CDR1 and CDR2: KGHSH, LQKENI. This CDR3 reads CASSPYTGGEKLFF. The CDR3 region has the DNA TGTGCCAGCTCACCCTATACAGGGGGAGAAAAACTGTTTTTT.

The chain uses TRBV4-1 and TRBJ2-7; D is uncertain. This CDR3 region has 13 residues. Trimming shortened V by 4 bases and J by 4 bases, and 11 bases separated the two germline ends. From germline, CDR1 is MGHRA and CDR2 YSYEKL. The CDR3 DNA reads TGCGCCAGCAGCCCGATAGGGTCGTACGAGCAGTACTTC. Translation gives CASSPIGSYEQYF.

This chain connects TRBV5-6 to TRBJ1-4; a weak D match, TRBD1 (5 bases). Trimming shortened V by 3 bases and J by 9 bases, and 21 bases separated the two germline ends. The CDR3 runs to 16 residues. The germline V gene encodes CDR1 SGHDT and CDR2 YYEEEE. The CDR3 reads CASSSINQGFSQKLFF. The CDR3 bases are TGTGCCAGCAGCTCGATAAACCAGGGTTTTAGCCAAAAACTGTTTTTT.

CDR3 amino acids: CATSRTGGPNQPQHF. The CDR3 DNA follows: TGTGCCACCAGCAGGACAGGGGGACCCAATCAGCCCCAGCATTTT. V is TRBV15 and J is TRBJ1-5, with 9 bases fitting TRBD1. V trimming: 3 bases; J trimming: 3 bases; junction bases outside the gene matches: 3. CDR3 size: 15 residues. CDR1 is LNHNV, CDR2 YYDKDF, per germline (reference sequence).